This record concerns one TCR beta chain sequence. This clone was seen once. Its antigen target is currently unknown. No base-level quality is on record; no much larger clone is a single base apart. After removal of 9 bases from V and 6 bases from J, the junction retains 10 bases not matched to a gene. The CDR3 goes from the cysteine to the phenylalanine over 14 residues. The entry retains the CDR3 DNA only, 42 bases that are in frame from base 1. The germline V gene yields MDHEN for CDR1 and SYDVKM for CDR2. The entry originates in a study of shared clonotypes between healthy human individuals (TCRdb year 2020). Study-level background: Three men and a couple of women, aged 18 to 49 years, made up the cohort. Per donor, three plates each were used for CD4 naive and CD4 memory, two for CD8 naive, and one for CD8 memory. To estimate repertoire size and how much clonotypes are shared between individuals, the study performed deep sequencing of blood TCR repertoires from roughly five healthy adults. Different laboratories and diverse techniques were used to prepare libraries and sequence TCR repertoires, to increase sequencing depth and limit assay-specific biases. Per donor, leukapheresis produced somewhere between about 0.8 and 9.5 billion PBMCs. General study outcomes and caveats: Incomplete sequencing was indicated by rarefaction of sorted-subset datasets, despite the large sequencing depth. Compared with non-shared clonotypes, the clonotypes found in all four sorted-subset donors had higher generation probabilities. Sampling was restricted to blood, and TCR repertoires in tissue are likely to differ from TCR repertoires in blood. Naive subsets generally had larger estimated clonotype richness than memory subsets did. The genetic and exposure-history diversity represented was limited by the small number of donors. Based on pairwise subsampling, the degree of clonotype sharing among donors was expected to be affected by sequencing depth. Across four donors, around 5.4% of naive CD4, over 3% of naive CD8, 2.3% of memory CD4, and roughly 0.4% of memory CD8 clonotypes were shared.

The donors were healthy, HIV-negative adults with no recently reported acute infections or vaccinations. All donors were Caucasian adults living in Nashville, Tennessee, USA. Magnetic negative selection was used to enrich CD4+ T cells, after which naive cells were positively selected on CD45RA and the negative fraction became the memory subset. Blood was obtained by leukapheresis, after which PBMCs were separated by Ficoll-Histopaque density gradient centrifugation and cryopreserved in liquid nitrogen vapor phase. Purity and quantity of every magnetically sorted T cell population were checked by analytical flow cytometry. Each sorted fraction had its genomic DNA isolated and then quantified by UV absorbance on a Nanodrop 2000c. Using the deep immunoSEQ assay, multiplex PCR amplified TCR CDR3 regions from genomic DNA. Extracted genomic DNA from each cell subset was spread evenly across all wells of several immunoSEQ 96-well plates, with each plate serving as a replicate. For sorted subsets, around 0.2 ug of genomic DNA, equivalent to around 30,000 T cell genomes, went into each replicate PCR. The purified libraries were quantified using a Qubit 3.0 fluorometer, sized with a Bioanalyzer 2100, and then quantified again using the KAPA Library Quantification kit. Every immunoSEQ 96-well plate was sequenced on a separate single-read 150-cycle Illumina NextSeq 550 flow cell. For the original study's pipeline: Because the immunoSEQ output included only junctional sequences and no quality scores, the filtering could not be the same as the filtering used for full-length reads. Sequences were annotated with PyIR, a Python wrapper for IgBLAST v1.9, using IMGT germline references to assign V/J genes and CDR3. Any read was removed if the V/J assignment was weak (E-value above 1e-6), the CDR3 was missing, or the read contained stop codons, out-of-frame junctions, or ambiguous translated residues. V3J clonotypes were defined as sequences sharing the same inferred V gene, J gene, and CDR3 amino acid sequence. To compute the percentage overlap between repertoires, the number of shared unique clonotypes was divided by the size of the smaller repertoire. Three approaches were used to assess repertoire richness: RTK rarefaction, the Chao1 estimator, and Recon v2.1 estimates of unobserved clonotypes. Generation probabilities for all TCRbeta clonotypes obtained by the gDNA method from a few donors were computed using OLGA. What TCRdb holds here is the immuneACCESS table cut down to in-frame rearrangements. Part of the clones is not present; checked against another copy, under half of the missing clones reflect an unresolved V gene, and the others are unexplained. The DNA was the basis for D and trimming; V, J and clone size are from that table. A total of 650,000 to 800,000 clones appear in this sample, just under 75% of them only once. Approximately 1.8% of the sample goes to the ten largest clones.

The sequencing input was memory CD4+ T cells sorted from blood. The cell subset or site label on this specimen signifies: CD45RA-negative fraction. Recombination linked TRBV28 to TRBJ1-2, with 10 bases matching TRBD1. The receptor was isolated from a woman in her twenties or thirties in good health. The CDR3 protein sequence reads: CASLQGQGVDGYTF. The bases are TGTGCCAGTCTACAAGGACAGGGGGTCGATGGCTACACCTTC.